This T cell receptor (beta chain) originates from a study of beta chain features in type 1 diabetes listed by TCRdb under 2018. About the investigation overall: No differences in mean age, gender distribution, total cell number or subset yield were found between patients and healthy donors. A total of about 100,000,000 sorted cells were examined across all samples, and RNA yield correlated strongly with the number of cells per subset. In the study, recently diagnosed type 1 diabetes patients and matched healthy donors were compared on the TCRB repertoires of their sorted circulating CD4+ T cell subsets. Whereas all 30 or so donors provided naive and central memory subsets, regulatory and stem cell-like memory subsets were isolated from just 8 patients and about eight healthy donors. Overall results and qualifications from the work: Patients with type 1 diabetes made fewer insertions and deleted more nucleotides at VDJ recombination sites, implying thymic rearrangement abnormalities. Shorter templates might have been favored by PCR, but patient and control samples were amplified and corrected together, so both groups would have been affected equally by any skew. Type 1 diabetes patients showed a moderate but significant shortening of TCRB CDR3 length in all four CD4+ subsets. Because cDNA was sequenced instead of genomic DNA, activated cells with high expression could be over-represented, although the groups did not differ in activation or CD3 levels. Because the HLA sub-analyses included only small numbers of individuals, any influence of HLA type on TCRB rearrangement was left unresolved. The naive, central memory and regulatory TCRB repertoires appeared to resemble one another more closely among patients than among healthy donors.

Each donor gave one peripheral blood draw, averaging around 0.11 L, which was collected into heparinised tubes. Naive, central memory, regulatory and stem cell-like memory CD4+ T cells were sorted on a BD FACSAria II using a panel including CD45RO, CCR7, CD25, CD127, CD95 and CD27. All sorted populations exceeded 95% purity. PBMCs were separated immediately by Lymphoprep density gradient centrifugation and were stained directly, without being cultured. So that batch effects would be minimized, each experiment stained and sorted samples in pairs, pairing one healthy donor with one patient. The entire amount of isolated RNA was reverse transcribed using the High Capacity cDNA Reverse Transcription Kit, so the sequenced TCRB transcripts were expressed ones. Naive, central memory and regulatory T cell samples underwent deep immunoSEQ sequencing, averaging about 3.57 million total reads per sample. After sorted cells were lysed in RLT buffer, RNA was extracted with DNase-treated RNeasy Micro or Mini kits, with the choice depending on cell number. To prevent cross-contamination, every cell subset was processed on its own, while patient and healthy donor samples were processed together. The immunoSEQ multiplex PCR was used to amplify TCRB sequences from cDNA, yielding 87-bp fragments that span the CDR3 region. Sequencing of the amplicons was performed on the Illumina HiSeq platform. In the authors' own workflow: PCR bias was corrected computationally using synthetic template baselines, and reads within Hamming distance 2 were collapsed, with unmergeable singletons discarded. Reads were aligned to IMGT to assign V, D and J genes, CDR3 length, and insertions or deletions at six rearrangement sites. Clonotype counts were normalized to sorted cell number within each subset before computing true diversity and Gini coefficients with the tcR R package. Repertoire sharing was quantified using the overlap coefficient calculated on TCRB nucleotide sequences. Out-of-frame TCRB sequences from naive cells were analyzed to stand in for the pre-selection repertoire. What TCRdb holds here is the immuneACCESS table cut down to in-frame rearrangements. Part of the clones is not present; checked against another copy, under half of the missing clones reflect an unresolved V gene, and the others are unexplained. V and J calls and clone size are copied from that table; D and trimming were computed from the DNA. The sample records 850,000 to 900,000 clones, about a sixth of which are singletons. Around 0.02% of the sample rests with the top ten.

Points on this clone: Its antigen is still unknown. One base away there is no much larger clone; base qualities are not given.

Taken from cysteine to phenylalanine, the CDR3 has 16 residues. Of the read, only the CDR3 DNA is kept; its 48 bases are in frame from base 1. Taken from the germline V gene, the CDR1 and CDR2 loops are MNHEY and SVGAGI. V is reduced by 3 bases and J by 0 bases, leaving a spacing of 14 bases between them. The sequencing sample was made of naive CD4+ T cells from blood. The cell subset or site label for this specimen denotes: true naive CD4+ T cells. The receptor chain draws on TRBV6-5 and TRBJ1-2, and perhaps TRBD1 as D gene, on 5 matching bases. The sequence derives from a woman aged 18-29 years in good health. The sequenced DNA is TGTGCCAGCAGTTATAATCGACAGACCACTAACTATGGCTACACCTTC. This sequence encodes CASSYNRQTTNYGYTF.